One and the same sample provided the 16 T cell receptor beta chains below, sequenced in a study of cytomegalovirus exposure and HLA in healthy donors. PCR used 60 Vbeta primers and 13 Jbeta primers. Libraries were prepared by immunoSEQ multiplex PCR; TCRdb keeps only in-frame clonotypes and omits some of them. The sample records 65,000 to 85,000 clones, about 66% being singletons. Material for sequencing was PBMCs. The source of these receptors is a man aged 55 to 70 in good health and CMV-seropositive.

This clone was counted once. A junction end diverges from the germline sequence, so it may reflect a read error. The V call is TRBV7-7, the J call TRBJ2-1; 10 bases align to TRBD2. The CDR3 sequence is 17 residues long. The V gene's germline CDR1 is SSHAT and CDR2 FNYEAQ (reference sequence). CDR3 loop: CASSLAERLAGINEQFF. The CDR3 DNA is TGTGCTAGCAGCTTGGCTGAAAGACTAGCGGGTATCAATGAGCAGTTCTTC.

This chain links TRBV7-8 with TRBJ2-7; 9 nucleotides agree with TRBD2. From germline, CDR1 is SGHVS and CDR2 FQNEAQ. The trim removed 1 base at V and 5 bases at J, leaving 9 bases unmatched. The CDR3 runs to 16 residues. CDR3 in amino acids: CASSLGAGLATNEQYF. The CDR3 region has the DNA TGTGCCAGCAGCTTAGGGGCGGGACTAGCTACTAACGAGCAGTACTTC.

This clone was seen once. The rearrangement uses TRBV11-2 and TRBJ2-7; 8 bases fit TRBD2. Germline V CDR1 and CDR2: SGHAT, FQNNGV. J gave up 7 bases and V 4 bases, and 12 bases lay outside the gene matches. The CDR3 extends over 15 amino acids. This CDR3 reads CASSSSGVAGWEQYF. The CDR3 coding sequence is TGTGCCAGCAGCTCTTCGGGGGTAGCGGGGTGGGAGCAGTACTTC.

This rearrangement joins TRBV12-5 to TRBJ2-7, with 9 bases fitting TRBD1. Germline values: CDR1 LGHNT, CDR2 FRNRAP. The CDR3 covers 15 residues. The ends lost 6 bases at V and 2 bases at J; junction bases unmatched: 8. The CDR3 DNA reads as TGTGCTAGTGGACAGGGGGCAGCCCTTCCCTACGAGCAGTACTTC. This encodes CASGQGAALPYEQYF.

J is TRBJ1-6 and V is TRBV7-8; D not resolved. Germline V CDR1 and CDR2: SGHVS, FQNEAQ. Trimming took off 8 bases at V and 0 bases at J, with 11 bases between the two ends. The CDR3 extends over 15 amino acids. The CDR3 loop is CASLPGSSYNSPLHF. The CDR3 region has the DNA TGTGCCAGCTTACCGGGAAGCTCCTATAATTCACCCCTCCACTTT.

This sequence joins TRBV2 and TRBJ1-1; 7 nucleotides line up with TRBD1. The V gene end was trimmed by 6 bases and the J gene end by 4 bases; junction bases not matched to a gene: 8. The CDR3 spans 14 residues. Per germline, CDR1 SNHLY and CDR2 FYNNEI. The CDR3 DNA is TGTGCCAGCAGCGCCGCGAGACAGGGCACTGAAGCTTTCTTT. As protein: CASSAARQGTEAFF.

The gene calls are TRBV2 and TRBJ1-5, with 8 bases that match TRBD1. J was trimmed by 7 bases and V by 7 bases; bases with no gene match: 9. Germline assignment: CDR1 SNHLY and CDR2 FYNNEI. The CDR3 is 14 amino acids. For the CDR3, the DNA is TGTGCCAGCATGGGGGGGACAGGCATACAGCCCCAGCATTTT. Its protein product is CASMGGTGIQPQHF.

The J gene is TRBJ1-5, the V gene TRBV7-8, with D hard to call. From germline, CDR1 is SGHVS and CDR2 FQNEAQ. The CDR3 consists of 13 residues. V was cut by 3 bases and J by 13 bases, with 16 bases left in between. Here the CDR3 reads CASSFSGEGIQHF. The CDR3 nucleotides read TGTGCCAGCAGCTTCAGCGGAGAAGGAATTCAGCATTTT.

This clone appeared a single time. The J gene is TRBJ2-7, the V gene TRBV28, with a possible D match to TRBD1 (6 bases). There are 14 residues in the CDR3. Germline-derived CDR1 and CDR2 are MDHEN and SYDVKM. The V end was cut by 3 bases, the J end by 2 bases, with 11 bases between. CDR3 protein: CASSFAGVPYEQYF. Written as DNA, the CDR3 is TGTGCCAGCAGTTTCGCAGGGGTCCCCTACGAGCAGTACTTC.

This clone has just a few counts. The rearrangement joins TRBV27 to TRBJ2-5; 10 nucleotides line up with TRBD2. Looked up from germline, CDR1 is MNHEY and CDR2 is SMNVEV (reference sequence). The CDR3 totals 15 residues. V dropped 5 bases and J dropped 0; count of bases not matched to a gene: 3. CDR3 sequence reads: CASSTTSGYQETQYF. Written as DNA, the CDR3 is TGTGCCAGCAGTACGACTAGCGGGTACCAAGAGACCCAGTACTTC.

The V gene is TRBV21-1, the J gene TRBJ1-4. TRBV21-1 is marked as a pseudogene. This CDR3 has 15 amino acids. CDR3 sequence (DNA): TGTGCCAGCAGCACCCCTTGTAGGGGGGGTGAAAAACTGTTTTTT. Translated: CASSTPCRGGEKLFF.

The gene calls are TRBV30 and TRBJ1-5; 9 bases agree with TRBD1. V trimming: 2 bases; J trimming: 6 bases; junction bases outside the gene matches: 5. Germline values: CDR1 GTSNPN, CDR2 SVGIG (reference sequence). The CDR3 has 14 amino acids. The CDR3, as DNA: TGTGCCTGGAGTCCGGACAGGGGCCTTCAGCCCCAGCATTTT. Protein: CAWSPDRGLQPQHF.

This clone is a singleton in its sample. The chain employs TRBV19 and TRBJ1-1; 7 nucleotides align to TRBD1. This CDR3 region has 15 residues. Trimming cost V 1 base and J 1 base; bases outside gene matches: 3. Germline CDR1 is LNHDA and CDR2 is SQIVND (reference sequence). The CDR3 protein is CASSIVDRRNTEAFF. Here the CDR3 DNA reads TGTGCCAGTAGTATAGTGGACAGGAGGAACACTGAAGCTTTCTTT.

This chain uses TRBV28 with TRBJ2-5; D is undetermined. The J call is uncertain, as TRBJ2-7 better fits the DNA end. Germline CDR1 MDHEN, CDR2 SYDVKM. The CDR3 is 15 residues long. In DNA form, the CDR3 reads TGTGCCAGCAGTTTATCCGCAGCAGGCTCCTACGAGCAGTACTTC. Translating it yields CASSLSAAGSYEQYF.

The V gene is TRBV5-1, the J gene TRBJ2-3, with D maybe TRBD2 (6 bases). Germline V CDR1 and CDR2: SGHRS, YFSETQ. Trimming stripped 3 bases from V and 4 bases from J, with 15 bases between. The CDR3 runs to 15 residues. The CDR3 DNA follows: TGCGCCAGCAGCTCAGGGACTTTTAGCCCAGATACGCAGTATTTT. This translates into CASSSGTFSPDTQYF.

The V and J genes are TRBV2 and TRBJ2-7; possibly TRBD2 for D (6 bases). V gave up 11 bases and J gave up 2 bases, with 19 bases separating them. Per the germline V gene, CDR1 is SNHLY and CDR2 is FYNNEI. The CDR3 is 14 residues long. The CDR3 coding sequence is TGTGCCTCCTTCGTTAGTAGCGGAACCTACGAGCAGTACTTC. Protein: CASFVSSGTYEQYF.